The source of this T cell receptor beta chain is a study of PD-L1 blockade in urothelial cancer. For the study at large: When patients started atezolizumab around 2014, it was given at 1,200 mg intravenously every 3 weeks. Patients' prior chemotherapy regimens numbered 0 to 3. A median blood sample held approximately 140,000 T cells and approximately 84,000 unique TCRs.

Only one count was recorded for this clone. Per germline, CDR1 LNHNV and CDR2 YYDKDF (reference sequence). J lost 5 bases, V lost 0 bases, and 5 bases had no gene match. The CDR3 sequence is 15 residues long. Some clones are missing from TCRdb's copy, which holds only in-frame ones; the method was immunoSEQ multiplex PCR. The table has 75,000 to 90,000 clones, around 80% seen once. Every patient provided from 1 to 8 samples, collected pretreatment and on-treatment. This TCR derives from a man in his 70s with urothelial cancer. The input for sequencing was PBMCs, taken around atezolizumab (anti-PD-L1) treatment. The chain couples TRBV15 to TRBJ2-5; TRBD1 aligns across 8 bases. Here the CDR3 reads CATSRDSRGHETQYF. In DNA form, the CDR3 reads TGTGCCACCAGCAGAGACTCCAGGGGGCACGAGACCCAGTACTTC.